This TCR beta chain was documented in a study of T and B cells in COVID-19 patients. Study as a whole: The recovered patients had mostly mild to moderate COVID-19 with outpatient management.

This clonotype was seen only a few times. From blood, about 240-550 ng of genomic DNA served as TRB template. V was clipped by 2 bases and J by 6 bases, with 4 bases between them. CDR1 and CDR2 from the germline V gene are KGHDR and SFDVKD. The CDR3 contains 11 residues. BIOMED2 TRB-A/B primer pools were used in multiplex TRB PCR. TCRdb reprocessed the multiplex PCR reads via MiXCR and lists one record per CDR3 protein. The sample lists some 21,000 distinct CDR3 sequences, approximately 29% occurring once. This chain links TRBV24-1 with TRBJ2-7; D is unresolved. This TCR came from a human donor who had recovered from COVID-19. The material sequenced was blood. The CDR3 DNA is TGTGCCACCAGTGATTCGCTCGAGCAGTACTTC. It encodes CATSDSLEQYF.